Reported below is one TCR beta chain. What it binds is not known. This entry is derived from a study of cytomegalovirus exposure and HLA in healthy donors. Overall study results and limits: TCR sequences were mostly rare, though some public TCRs occurred in many donors.

The data were produced by immunoSEQ multiplex PCR, yet TCRdb's version contains in-frame clones alone and is incomplete. The sample lists 260,000 or so clones, about 90% occurring once. Separate from the approximately 650-subject first cohort, the approximately 120-subject validation cohort was the one that the donors belonged to. The clonotype comes from a woman in her 30s in good health and CMV-seronegative. The sample consisted of PBMCs.

The CDR3 DNA sequence: TGTGCCAGTAGTGTGACCGGGACTAGCGGCTACAATGAGCAGTTCTTC. Its protein product is CASSVTGTSGYNEQFF. The V call is TRBV19, the J call TRBJ2-1; 11 bases line up with TRBD2. The V gene's germline CDR1 is LNHDA and CDR2 SQIVND (reference sequence). The CDR3 is 16 residues long. J was trimmed by 3 bases and V by 5 bases; bases with no gene match: 6.